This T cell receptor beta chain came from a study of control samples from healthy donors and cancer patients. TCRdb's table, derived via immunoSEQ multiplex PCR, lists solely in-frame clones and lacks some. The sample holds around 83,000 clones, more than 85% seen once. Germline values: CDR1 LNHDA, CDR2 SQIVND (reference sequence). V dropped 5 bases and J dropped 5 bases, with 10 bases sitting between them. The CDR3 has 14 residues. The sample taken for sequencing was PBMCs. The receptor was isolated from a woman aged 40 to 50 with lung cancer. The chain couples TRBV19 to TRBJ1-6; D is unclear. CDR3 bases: TGTGCCAGTAGTCCCGGGAGCAATAATTCACCCCTCCACTTT. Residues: CASSPGSNNSPLHF.